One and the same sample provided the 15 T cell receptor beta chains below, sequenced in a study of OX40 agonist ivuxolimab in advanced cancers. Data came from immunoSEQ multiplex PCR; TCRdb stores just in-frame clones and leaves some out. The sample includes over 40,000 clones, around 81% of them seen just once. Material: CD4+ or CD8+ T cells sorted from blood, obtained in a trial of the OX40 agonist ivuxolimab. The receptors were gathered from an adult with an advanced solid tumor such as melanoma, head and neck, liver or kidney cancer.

As DNA, the CDR3 is TGTGCCAGCAGCTTCGGCGCGGGGGGAGGAGATACGCAGTATTTT. It codes for CASSFGAGGGDTQYF. The rearrangement links TRBV7-9 to TRBJ2-3, with TRBD2 matching 8 bases. CDR1 and CDR2 from the germline V gene are SEHNR and FQNEAQ (reference sequence). V trimming: 3 bases; J trimming: 5 bases; junction bases outside the gene matches: 7. The CDR3 length is 15 residues.

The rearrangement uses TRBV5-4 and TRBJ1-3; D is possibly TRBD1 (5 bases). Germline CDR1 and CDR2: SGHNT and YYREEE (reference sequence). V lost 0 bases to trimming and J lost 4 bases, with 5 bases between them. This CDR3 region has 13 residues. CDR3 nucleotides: TGTGCCAGCAGCTTGGCAGGGGGAAACACCATATATTTT. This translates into CASSLAGGNTIYF.

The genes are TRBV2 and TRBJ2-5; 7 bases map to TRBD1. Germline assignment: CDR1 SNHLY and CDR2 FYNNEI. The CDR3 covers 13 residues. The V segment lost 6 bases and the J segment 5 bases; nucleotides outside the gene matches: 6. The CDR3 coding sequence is TGTGCCAGCAGGGCAGGGGGACGGGAGACCCAGTACTTC. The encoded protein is CASRAGGRETQYF.

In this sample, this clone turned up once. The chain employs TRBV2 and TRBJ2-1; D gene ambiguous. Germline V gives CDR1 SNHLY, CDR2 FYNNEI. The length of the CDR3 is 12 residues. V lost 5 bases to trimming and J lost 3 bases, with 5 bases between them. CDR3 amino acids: CASSLNYNEQFF. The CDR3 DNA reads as TGTGCCAGCAGTTTAAACTACAATGAGCAGTTCTTC.

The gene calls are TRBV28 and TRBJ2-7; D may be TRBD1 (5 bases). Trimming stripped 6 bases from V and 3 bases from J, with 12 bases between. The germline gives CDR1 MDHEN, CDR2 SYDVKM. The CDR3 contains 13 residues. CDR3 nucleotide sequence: TGTGCCAGCAGGAAACCAGGGATCTACGAGCAGTACTTC. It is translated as CASRKPGIYEQYF.

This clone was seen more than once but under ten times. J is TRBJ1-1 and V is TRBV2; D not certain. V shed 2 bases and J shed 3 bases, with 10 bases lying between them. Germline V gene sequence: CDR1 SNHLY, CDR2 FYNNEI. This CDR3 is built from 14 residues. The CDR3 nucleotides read TGTGCCAGCAGTGAACTCGGCTTCGACACTGAAGCTTTCTTT. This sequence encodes CASSELGFDTEAFF. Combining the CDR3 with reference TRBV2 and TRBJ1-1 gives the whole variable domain EPEVTQTPSHQVTQMGQEVILRCVPISNHLYFYWYRQILGQKVEFLVSFYNNEISEKSEIFDDQFSVERPDGSNFTLKIRSTKLEDSAMYFCASSELGFDTEAFFGQGTRLTVV.

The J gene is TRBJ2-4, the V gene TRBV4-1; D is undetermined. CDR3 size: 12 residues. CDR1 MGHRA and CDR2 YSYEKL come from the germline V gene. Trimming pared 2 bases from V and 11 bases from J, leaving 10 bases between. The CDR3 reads CASSQSLGVQYF. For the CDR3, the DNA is TGCGCCAGCAGCCAAAGCCTGGGCGTTCAGTACTTC.

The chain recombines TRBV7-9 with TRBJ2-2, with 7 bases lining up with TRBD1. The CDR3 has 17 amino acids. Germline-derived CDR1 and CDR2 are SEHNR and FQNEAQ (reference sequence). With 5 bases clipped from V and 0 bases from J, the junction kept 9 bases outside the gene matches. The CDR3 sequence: CASSTSDRASNTGELFF. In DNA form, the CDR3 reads TGTGCCAGCAGCACCTCAGACAGGGCCTCGAACACCGGGGAGCTGTTTTTT. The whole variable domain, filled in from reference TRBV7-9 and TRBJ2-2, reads DTGVSQNPRHKITKRGQNVTFRCDPISEHNRLYWYRQTLGQGPEFLTYFQNEAQLEKSRLLSDRFSAERPKGSFSTLEIQRTEQGDSAMYLCASSTSDRASNTGELFFGEGSRLTVL.

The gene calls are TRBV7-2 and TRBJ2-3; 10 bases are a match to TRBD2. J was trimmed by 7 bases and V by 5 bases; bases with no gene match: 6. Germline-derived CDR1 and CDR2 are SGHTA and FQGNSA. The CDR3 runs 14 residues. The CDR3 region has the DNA TGTGCCAGCAGCCCAGCGGGGGGGCCGTATACGCAGTATTTT. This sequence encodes CASSPAGGPYTQYF.

The DNA for the CDR3 is TGTGCCAGCAGCGATGGGCCCAACGGGGAGCTGTTTTTT. It codes for CASSDGPNGELFF. V gene TRBV9 combines with J gene TRBJ2-2, with D unclear. The V and J ends lost 3 bases and 7 bases respectively, with 10 bases between them. The CDR3 is 13 amino acids. Looked up from germline, CDR1 is SGDLS and CDR2 is YYNGEE.

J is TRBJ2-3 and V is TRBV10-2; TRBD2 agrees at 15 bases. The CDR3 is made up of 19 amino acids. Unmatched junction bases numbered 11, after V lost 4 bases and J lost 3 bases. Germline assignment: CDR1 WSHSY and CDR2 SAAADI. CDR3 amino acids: CASSGAGTSGGYGTDTQYF. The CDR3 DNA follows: TGCGCCAGCAGTGGGGCCGGGACTAGCGGGGGGTATGGGACAGATACGCAGTATTTT.

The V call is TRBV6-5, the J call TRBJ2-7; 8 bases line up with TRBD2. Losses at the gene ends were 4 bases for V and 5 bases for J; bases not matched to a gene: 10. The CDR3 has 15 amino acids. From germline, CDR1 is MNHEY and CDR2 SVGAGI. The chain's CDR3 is CASSLAGGHRDEQYF. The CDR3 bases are TGTGCCAGCAGTTTGGCGGGGGGCCATAGGGACGAGCAGTACTTC.

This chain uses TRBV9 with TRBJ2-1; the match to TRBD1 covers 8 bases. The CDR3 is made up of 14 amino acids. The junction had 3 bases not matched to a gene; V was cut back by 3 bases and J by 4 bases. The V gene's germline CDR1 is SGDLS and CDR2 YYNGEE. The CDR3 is CASSAYRGYNEQFF. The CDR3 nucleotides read TGTGCCAGCAGCGCGTACAGGGGGTACAATGAGCAGTTCTTC.

CDR3: CASSAGTTYEQYF. The CDR3 nucleotides read TGTGCCAGCAGTGCTGGGACAACCTACGAGCAGTACTTC. The chain combines TRBV6-5 with TRBJ2-7, with a possible D match to TRBD1 (6 bases). There are 13 residues in the CDR3. Trimming left V 5 bases short and J 2 bases short, with 10 bases between. CDR1 is MNHEY, CDR2 SVGAGI, per germline.

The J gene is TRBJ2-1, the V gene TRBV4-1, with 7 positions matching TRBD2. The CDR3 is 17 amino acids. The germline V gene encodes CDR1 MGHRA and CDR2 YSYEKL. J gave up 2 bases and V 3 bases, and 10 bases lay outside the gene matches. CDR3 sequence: CASSQQEWRGTYNEQFF. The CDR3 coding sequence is TGCGCCAGCAGCCAGCAGGAATGGCGGGGGACCTACAATGAGCAGTTCTTC.